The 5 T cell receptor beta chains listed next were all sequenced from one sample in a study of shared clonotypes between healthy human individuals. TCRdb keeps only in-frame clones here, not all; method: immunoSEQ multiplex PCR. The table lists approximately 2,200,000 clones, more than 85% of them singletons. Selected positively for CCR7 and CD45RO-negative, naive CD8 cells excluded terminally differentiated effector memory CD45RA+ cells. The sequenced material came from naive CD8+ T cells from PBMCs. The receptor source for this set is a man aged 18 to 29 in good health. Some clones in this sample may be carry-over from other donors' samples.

The CDR3 DNA reads TGTGCCAGTAACGGGCTAGCGGGAGGGCGGGGCTACAATGAGCAGTTCTTC. It codes for CASNGLAGGRGYNEQFF. J is TRBJ2-1 and V is TRBV30; TRBD2 aligns across 12 bases. This CDR3 spans 17 amino acids. After removal of 8 bases from V and 3 bases from J, the junction contained 14 bases not matched to a gene. Germline V gene sequence: CDR1 GTSNPN, CDR2 SVGIG (reference sequence).

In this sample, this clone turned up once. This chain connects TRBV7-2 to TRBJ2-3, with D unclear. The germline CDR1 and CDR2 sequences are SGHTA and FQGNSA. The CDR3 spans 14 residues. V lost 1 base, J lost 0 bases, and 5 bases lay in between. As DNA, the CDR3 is TGTGCCAGCAGCTTAGTTTCCAGCACAGATACGCAGTATTTT. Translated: CASSLVSSTDTQYF.

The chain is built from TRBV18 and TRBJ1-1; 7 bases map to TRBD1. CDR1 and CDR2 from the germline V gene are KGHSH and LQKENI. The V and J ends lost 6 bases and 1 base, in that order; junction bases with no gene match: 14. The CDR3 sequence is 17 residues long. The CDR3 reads CASSPTPDRRTNTEAFF. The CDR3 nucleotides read TGTGCCAGCTCGCCCACTCCGGACAGGCGGACGAACACTGAAGCTTTCTTT. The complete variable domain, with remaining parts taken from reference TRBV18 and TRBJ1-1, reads NAGVMQNPRHLVRRRGQEARLRCSPMKGHSHVYWYRQLPEEGLKFMVYLQKENIIDESGMPKERFSAEFPKEGPSILRIQQVVRGDSAAYFCASSPTPDRRTNTEAFFGQGTRLTVV.

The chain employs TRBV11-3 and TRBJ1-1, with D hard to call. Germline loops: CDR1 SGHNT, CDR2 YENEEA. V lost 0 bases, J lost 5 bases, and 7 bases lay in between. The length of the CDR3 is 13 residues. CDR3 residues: CASSLDTETEAFF. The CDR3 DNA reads TGTGCCAGCAGCTTAGATACAGAGACTGAAGCTTTCTTT.

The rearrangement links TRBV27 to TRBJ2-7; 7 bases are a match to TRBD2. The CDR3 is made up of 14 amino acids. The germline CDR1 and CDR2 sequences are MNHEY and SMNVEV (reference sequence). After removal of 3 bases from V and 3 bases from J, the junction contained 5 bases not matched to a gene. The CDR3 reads CASSLGGDGYEQYF. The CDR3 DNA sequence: TGTGCCAGCAGTTTGGGAGGGGATGGCTACGAGCAGTACTTC.